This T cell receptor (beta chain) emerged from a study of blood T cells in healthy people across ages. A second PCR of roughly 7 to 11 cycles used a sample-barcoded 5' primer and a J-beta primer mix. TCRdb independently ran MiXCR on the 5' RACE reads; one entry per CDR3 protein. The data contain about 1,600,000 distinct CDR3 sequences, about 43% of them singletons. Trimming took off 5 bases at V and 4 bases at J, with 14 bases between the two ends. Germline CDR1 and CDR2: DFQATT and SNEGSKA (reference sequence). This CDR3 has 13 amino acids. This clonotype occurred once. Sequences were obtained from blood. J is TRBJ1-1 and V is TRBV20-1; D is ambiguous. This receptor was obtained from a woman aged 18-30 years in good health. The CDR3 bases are TGCAGTGCTCTTACCGGGGAACCCACTGAAGCTTTCTTT. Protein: CSALTGEPTEAFF.